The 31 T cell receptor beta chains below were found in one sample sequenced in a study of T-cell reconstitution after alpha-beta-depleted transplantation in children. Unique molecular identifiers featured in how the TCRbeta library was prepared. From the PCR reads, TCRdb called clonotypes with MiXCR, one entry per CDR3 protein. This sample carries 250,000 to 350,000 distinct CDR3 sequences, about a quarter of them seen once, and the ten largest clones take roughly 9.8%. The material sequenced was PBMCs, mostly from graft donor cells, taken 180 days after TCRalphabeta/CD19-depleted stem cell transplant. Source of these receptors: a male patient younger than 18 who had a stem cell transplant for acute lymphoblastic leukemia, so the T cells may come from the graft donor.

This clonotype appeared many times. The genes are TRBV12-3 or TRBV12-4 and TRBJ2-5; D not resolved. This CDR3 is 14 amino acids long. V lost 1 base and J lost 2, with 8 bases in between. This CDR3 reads CASSLGAAQETQYF. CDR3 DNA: TGTGCCAGCAGTTTAGGGGCGGCGCAAGAGACCCAGTACTTC.

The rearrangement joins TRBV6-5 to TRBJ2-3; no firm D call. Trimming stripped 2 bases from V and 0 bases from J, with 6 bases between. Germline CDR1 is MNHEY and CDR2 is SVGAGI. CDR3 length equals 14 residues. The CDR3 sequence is CASSYADSTDTQYF. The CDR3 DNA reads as TGTGCCAGCAGTTACGCAGATAGCACAGATACGCAGTATTTT.

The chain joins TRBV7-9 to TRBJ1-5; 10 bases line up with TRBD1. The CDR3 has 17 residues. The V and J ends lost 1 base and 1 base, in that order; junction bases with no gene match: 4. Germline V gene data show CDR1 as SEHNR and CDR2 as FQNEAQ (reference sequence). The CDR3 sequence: CASSLVRTGGSNQPQHF. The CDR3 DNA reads TGTGCCAGCAGCTTAGTCCGGACAGGGGGGAGCAATCAGCCCCAGCATTTT.

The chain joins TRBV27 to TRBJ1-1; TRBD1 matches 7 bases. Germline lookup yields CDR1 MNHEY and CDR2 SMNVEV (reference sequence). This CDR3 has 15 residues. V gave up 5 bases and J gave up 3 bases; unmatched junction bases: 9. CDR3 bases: TGTGCCAGCAGTAAGCACAGGGGAAAGGACACTGAAGCTTTCTTT. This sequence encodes CASSKHRGKDTEAFF.

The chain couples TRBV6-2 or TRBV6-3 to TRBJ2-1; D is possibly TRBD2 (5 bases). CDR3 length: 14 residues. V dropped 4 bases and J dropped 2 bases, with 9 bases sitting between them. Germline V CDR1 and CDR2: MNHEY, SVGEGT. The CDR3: CASSSQLAYNEQFF. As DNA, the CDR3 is TGTGCCAGCAGTTCCCAACTAGCCTACAATGAGCAGTTCTTC.

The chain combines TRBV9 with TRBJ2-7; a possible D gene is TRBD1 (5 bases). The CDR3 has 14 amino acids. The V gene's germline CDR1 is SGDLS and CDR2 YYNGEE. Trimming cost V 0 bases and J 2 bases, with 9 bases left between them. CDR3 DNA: TGTGCCAGCAGCGTAGGGATAGGGGCCTACGAGCAGTACTTC. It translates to CASSVGIGAYEQYF.

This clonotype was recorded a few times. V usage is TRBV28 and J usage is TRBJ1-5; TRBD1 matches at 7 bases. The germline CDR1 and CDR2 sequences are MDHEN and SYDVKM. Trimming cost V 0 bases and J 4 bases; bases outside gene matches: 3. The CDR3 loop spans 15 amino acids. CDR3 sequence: CASSLWGTVNQPQHF. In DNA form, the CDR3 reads TGTGCCAGCAGTTTATGGGGGACAGTGAATCAGCCCCAGCATTTT.

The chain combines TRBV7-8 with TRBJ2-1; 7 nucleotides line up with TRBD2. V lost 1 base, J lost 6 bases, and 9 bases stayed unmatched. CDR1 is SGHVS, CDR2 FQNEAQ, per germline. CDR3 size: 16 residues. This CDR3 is CASSLESLTGGNEQFF. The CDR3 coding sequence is TGTGCCAGCAGCTTAGAGTCCCTTACGGGGGGCAATGAGCAGTTCTTC.

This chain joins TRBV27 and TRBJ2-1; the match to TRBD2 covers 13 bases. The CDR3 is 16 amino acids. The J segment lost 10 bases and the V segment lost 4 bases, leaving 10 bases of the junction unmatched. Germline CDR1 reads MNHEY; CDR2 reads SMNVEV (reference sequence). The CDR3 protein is CASSSRTSGRVREQFF. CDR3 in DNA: TGTGCCAGCAGTTCAAGGACTAGCGGGAGAGTCCGCGAGCAGTTCTTC.

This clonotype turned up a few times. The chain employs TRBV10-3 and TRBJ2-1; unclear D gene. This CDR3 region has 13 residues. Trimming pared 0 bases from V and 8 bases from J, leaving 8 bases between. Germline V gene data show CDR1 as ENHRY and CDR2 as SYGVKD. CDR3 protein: CAISESPSDEQFF. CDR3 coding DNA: TGTGCCATCAGTGAGTCCCCCTCCGATGAGCAGTTCTTC.

The CDR3 loop is CASCRGNGELFF. Here the CDR3 DNA reads TGTGCCAGCTGCAGGGGGAACGGGGAGCTGTTTTTT. The rearrangement joins TRBV28 to TRBJ2-2, with 7 bases aligning to TRBD1. CDR1 is MDHEN, CDR2 SYDVKM, per germline. J gave up 7 bases and V 8 bases, and 4 bases lay outside the gene matches. The CDR3 loop spans 12 amino acids.

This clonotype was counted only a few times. The CDR3 DNA reads TGTGCCAGCAGTTATCTACGGCCCGCCCTCTACGAGCAGTACTTC. Encoded protein: CASSYLRPALYEQYF. This chain links TRBV27 with TRBJ2-7; the D is unclear. V lost 4 bases to trimming and J lost 3 bases, with 16 bases between them. This CDR3 is built from 15 residues. Germline V gene data show CDR1 as MNHEY and CDR2 as SMNVEV (reference sequence).

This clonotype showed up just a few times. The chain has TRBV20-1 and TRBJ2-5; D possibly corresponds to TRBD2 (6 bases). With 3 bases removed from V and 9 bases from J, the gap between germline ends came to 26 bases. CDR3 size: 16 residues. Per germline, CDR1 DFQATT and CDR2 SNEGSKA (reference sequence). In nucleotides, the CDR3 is TGCAGTGCTAGGTTCCTTACCGGGGGTGAGAGAAGTGCCCAGTACTTC. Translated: CSARFLTGGERSAQYF.

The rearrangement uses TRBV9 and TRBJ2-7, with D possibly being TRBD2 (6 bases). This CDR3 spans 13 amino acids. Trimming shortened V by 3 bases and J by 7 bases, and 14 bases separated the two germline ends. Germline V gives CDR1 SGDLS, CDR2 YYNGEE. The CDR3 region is CASSEWGGPEQYF. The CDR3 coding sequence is TGTGCCAGCAGCGAGTGGGGAGGCCCGGAGCAGTACTTC.

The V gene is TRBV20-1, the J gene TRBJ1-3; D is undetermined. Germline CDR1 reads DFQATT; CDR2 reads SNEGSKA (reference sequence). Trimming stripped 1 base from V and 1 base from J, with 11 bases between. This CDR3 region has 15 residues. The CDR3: CSARGAALSGNTIYF. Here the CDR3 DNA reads TGCAGTGCTAGAGGGGCAGCTCTTTCTGGAAACACCATATATTTT.

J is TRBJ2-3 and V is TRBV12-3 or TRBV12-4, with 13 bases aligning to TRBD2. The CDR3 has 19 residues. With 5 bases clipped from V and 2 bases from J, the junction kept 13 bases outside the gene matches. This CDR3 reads CASSGVTSGRGLITDTQYF. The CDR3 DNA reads TGTGCCAGCAGTGGGGTAACTAGCGGGAGGGGACTAATCACAGATACGCAGTATTTT.

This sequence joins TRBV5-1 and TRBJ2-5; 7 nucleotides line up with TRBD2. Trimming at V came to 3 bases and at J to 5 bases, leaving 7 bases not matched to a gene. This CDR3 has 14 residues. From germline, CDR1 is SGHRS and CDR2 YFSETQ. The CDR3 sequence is CASSWGGEWETQYF. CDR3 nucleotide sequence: TGCGCCAGCAGCTGGGGAGGGGAGTGGGAGACCCAGTACTTC.

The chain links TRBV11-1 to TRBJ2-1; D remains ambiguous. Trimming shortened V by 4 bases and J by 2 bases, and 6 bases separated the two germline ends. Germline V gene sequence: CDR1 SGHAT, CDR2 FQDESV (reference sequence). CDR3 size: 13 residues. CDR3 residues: CASSYDAYNEQFF. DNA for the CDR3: TGTGCCAGCAGCTATGACGCCTACAATGAGCAGTTCTTC.

CDR3 in amino acids: CATSAPGSTDTQYF. CDR3 nucleotide sequence: TGTGCCACCAGTGCCCCGGGCAGCACAGATACGCAGTATTTT. The chain recombines TRBV24-1 with TRBJ2-3; D unclear. The CDR3 is made up of 14 amino acids. With 5 bases removed from V and 0 bases from J, the gap between germline ends came to 8 bases. The germline V gene has CDR1 KGHDR and CDR2 SFDVKD.

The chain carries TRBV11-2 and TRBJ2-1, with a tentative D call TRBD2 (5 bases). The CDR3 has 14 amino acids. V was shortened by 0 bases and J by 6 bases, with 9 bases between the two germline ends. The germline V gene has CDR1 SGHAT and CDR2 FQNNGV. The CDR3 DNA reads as TGTGCCAGCAGCTTAGAGGCACTAGGCAATGAGCAGTTCTTC. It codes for CASSLEALGNEQFF.

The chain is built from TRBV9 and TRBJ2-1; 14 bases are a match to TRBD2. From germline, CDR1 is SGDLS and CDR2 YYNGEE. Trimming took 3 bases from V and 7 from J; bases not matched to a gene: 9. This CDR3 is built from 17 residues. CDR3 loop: CASSATGLAGGGNEQFF. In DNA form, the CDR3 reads TGTGCCAGCAGCGCTACAGGACTAGCGGGAGGTGGAAATGAGCAGTTCTTC.

Here the CDR3 reads CASSLPQGSRSPGELFF. The DNA of the CDR3 is TGTGCCAGCAGCTTGCCGCAGGGAAGTCGTTCACCCGGGGAGCTGTTTTTT. The chain combines TRBV5-6 with TRBJ2-2, with a weak D call TRBD1 (5 bases). Trimming pared 1 base from V and 6 bases from J, leaving 19 bases between. The CDR3 loop spans 17 amino acids. CDR1 is SGHDT and CDR2 is YYEEEE in the germline V gene.

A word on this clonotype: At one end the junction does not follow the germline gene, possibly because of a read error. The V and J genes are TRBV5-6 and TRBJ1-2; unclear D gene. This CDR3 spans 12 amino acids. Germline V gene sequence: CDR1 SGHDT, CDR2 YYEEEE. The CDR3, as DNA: TGTGCCAGCAGCTTGGCCCTGGGCAGGTCGCGCTTC. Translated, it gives CASSLALGRSRF.

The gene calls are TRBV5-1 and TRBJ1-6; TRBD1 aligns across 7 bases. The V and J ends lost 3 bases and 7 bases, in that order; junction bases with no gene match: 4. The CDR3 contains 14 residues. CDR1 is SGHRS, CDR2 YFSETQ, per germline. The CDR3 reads CASSYRGGNSPLHF. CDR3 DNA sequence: TGCGCCAGCAGCTACAGGGGTGGGAATTCACCCCTCCACTTT. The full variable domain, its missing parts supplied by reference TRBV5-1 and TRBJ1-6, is KAGVTQTPRYLIKTRGQQVTLSCSPISGHRSVSWYQQTPGQGLQFLFEYFSETQRNKGNFPGRFSGRQFSNSRSEMNVSTLELGDSALYLCASSYRGGNSPLHFGNGTRLTVT.

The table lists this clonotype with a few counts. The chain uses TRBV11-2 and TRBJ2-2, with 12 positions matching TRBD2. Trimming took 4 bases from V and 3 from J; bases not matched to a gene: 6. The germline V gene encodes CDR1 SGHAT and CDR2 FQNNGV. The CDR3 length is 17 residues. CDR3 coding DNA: TGTGCCAGCAGCTGGGCTAGCGGGAGGGAGTACACCGGGGAGCTGTTTTTT. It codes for CASSWASGREYTGELFF.

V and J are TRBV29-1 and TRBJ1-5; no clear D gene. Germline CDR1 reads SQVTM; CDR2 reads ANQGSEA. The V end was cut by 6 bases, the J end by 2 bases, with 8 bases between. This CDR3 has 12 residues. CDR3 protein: CSVVAGNQPQHF. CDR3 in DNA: TGCAGCGTGGTGGCAGGCAATCAGCCCCAGCATTTT.

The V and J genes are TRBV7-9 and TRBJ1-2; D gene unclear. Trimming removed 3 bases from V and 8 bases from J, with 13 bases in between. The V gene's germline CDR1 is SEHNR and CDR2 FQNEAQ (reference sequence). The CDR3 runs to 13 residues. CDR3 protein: CASSFVQMRGYTF. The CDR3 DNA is TGTGCCAGCAGCTTCGTCCAAATGCGGGGCTACACCTTC. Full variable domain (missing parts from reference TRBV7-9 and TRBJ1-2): DTGVSQNPRHKITKRGQNVTFRCDPISEHNRLYWYRQTLGQGPEFLTYFQNEAQLEKSRLLSDRFSAERPKGSFSTLEIQRTEQGDSAMYLCASSFVQMRGYTFGSGTRLTVV.

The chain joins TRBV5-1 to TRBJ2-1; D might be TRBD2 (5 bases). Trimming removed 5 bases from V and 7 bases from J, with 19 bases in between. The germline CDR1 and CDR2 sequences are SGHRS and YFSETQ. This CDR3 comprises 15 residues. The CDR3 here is CASRSRTLAPNEQFF. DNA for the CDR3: TGCGCCAGCAGGTCCAGGACCCTAGCTCCAAATGAGCAGTTCTTC.

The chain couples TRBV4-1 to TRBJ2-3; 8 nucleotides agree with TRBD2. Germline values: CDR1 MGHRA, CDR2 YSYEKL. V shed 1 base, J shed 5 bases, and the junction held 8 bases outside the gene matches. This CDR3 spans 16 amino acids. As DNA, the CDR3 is TGCGCCAGCAGCCAAGGAACGGGAGGGCCGAAAGATACGCAGTATTTT. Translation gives CASSQGTGGPKDTQYF.

The CDR3 spells CASSQDGAMGSNQPQHF. The CDR3 DNA is TGCGCCAGCAGCCAAGATGGAGCAATGGGGAGCAATCAGCCCCAGCATTTT. This chain uses TRBV4-1 with TRBJ1-5; D call uncertain. This CDR3 region has 17 residues. Trimming removed 0 bases from V and 1 base from J, with 13 bases in between. Germline CDR1 and CDR2: MGHRA and YSYEKL.

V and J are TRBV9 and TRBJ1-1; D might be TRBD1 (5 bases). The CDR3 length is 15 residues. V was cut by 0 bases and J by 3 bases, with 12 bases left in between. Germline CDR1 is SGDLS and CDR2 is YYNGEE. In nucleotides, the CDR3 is TGTGCCAGCAGCGTAGAGGGCAGGGTGGACACTGAAGCTTTCTTT. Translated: CASSVEGRVDTEAFF.